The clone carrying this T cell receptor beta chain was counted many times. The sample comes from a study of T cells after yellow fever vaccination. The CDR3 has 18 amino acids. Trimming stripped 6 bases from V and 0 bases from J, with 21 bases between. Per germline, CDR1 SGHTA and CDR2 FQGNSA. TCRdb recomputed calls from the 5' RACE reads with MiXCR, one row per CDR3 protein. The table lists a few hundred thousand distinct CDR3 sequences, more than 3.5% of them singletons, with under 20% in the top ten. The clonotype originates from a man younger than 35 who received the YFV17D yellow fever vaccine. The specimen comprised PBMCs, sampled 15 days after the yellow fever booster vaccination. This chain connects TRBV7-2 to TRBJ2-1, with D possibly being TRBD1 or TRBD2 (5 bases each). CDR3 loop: CASRLRDPPAPSYNEQFF. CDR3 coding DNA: TGTGCCAGCAGGCTCCGGGACCCTCCTGCCCCCTCCTACAATGAGCAGTTCTTC.